This T cell receptor (beta chain) comes out of a study of blood T cells in healthy people across ages. Trimming took 0 bases from V and 0 from J, leaving 6 bases between them. This CDR3 region has 15 residues. Looked up from germline, CDR1 is SGDLS and CDR2 is YYNGEE. There are a few counts of this clonotype. Each donor was a healthy Caucasian individual from Russia, aged 6 to 90. A second roughly 6 to 11 cycle PCR used barcoded and J-beta primers. Tags on each cDNA molecule came from a template-switch adaptor with 12 random nucleotides. Each CDR3 protein is one row after TCRdb ran MiXCR on the 5' RACE reads. The data contain roughly 800,000 distinct CDR3 sequences, approximately 25% of them singletons. These data also featured in a second study, about T cells of mothers and their children. That study adds: Slightly higher but non-significant overlap marked related mother-child pairs versus unrelated pairs.

Sequenced sample: blood. This sequence was found in a boy aged 5 to 17 in good health. The chain employs TRBV9 and TRBJ2-2; D remains ambiguous. This chain's CDR3 is CASSVVSSNTGELFF. The CDR3 region has the DNA TGTGCCAGCAGCGTAGTTTCTTCGAACACCGGGGAGCTGTTTTTT.